The clone carrying this T cell receptor (beta chain) was seen only a few times. PCR amplification relied on 60 Vbeta primers (plus 13 Jbeta primers). TCRdb's table, derived via immunoSEQ multiplex PCR, lists solely in-frame clones and lacks some. Among more than 90,000 clones, 60% to 75% were seen once, and the ten largest hold less than 11%. The sample comes from a study of cytomegalovirus exposure and HLA in healthy donors. This CDR3 is 10 amino acids long. The specimen sequenced was PBMCs. This receptor was obtained from a man between 50 and 59 years old in good health and CMV-seronegative. The chain uses TRBV21-1 and TRBJ2-5; the listed D gene, TRBD2, was not tested against the DNA. TRBV21-1 is flagged as a pseudogene. CDR3 sequence reads: CASSGWEQYF. The CDR3, as DNA: TGTGCCAGCAGCGGTTGGGAGCAGTACTTC.